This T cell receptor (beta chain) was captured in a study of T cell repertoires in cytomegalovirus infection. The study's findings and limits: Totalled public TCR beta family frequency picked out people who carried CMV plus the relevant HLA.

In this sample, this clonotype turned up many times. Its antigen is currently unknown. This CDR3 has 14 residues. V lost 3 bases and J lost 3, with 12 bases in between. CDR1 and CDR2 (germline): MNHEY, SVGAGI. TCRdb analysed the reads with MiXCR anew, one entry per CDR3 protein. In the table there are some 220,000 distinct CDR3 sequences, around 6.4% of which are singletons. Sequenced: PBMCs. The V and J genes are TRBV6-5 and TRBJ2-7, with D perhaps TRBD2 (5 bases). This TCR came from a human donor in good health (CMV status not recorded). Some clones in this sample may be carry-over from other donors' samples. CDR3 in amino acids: CASSYDGLIYEQYF. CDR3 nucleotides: TGTGCCAGCAGTTATGACGGACTTATCTACGAGCAGTACTTC.